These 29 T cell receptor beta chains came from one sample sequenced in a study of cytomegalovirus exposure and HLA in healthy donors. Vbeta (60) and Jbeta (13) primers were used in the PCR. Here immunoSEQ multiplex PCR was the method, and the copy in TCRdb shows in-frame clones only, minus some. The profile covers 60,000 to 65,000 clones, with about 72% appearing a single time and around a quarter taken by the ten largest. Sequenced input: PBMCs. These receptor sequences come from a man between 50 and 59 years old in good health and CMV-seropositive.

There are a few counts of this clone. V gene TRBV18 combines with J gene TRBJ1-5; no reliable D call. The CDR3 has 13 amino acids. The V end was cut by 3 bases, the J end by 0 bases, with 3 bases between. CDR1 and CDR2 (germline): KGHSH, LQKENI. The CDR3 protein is CASSPYSNQPQHF. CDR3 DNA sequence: TGTGCCAGCTCACCTTATAGCAATCAGCCCCAGCATTTT.

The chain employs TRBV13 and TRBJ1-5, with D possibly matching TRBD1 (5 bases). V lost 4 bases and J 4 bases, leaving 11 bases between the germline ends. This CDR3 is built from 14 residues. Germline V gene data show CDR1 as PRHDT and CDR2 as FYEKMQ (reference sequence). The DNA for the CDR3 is TGTGCCAGCAGCTCCCGGGGGGGAAATCAGCCCCAGCATTTT. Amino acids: CASSSRGGNQPQHF.

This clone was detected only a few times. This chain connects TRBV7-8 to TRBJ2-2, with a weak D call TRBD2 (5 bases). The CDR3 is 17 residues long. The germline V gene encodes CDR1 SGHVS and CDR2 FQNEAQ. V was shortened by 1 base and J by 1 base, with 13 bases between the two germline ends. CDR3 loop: CASSLVVVGLNTGELFF. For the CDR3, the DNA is TGTGCCAGCAGCTTAGTTGTTGTCGGACTGAACACCGGGGAGCTGTTTTTT.

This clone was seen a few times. The CDR3 loop reads CASSPRQGTGTEAFF. The CDR3 DNA is TGTGCCAGCAGCCCGCGACAGGGGACGGGCACTGAAGCTTTCTTT. This chain uses TRBV5-4 with TRBJ1-1; TRBD1 matches 8 bases. The J segment lost 4 bases and the V segment lost 4 bases, leaving 9 bases of the junction unmatched. Looked up from germline, CDR1 is SGHNT and CDR2 is YYREEE (reference sequence). CDR3 size: 15 residues.

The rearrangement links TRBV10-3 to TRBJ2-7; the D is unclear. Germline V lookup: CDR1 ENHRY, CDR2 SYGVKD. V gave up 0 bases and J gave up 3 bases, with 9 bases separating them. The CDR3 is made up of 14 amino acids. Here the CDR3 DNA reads TGTGCCATCAGTGAGTCGGGCTCTGGCTACGAGCAGTACTTC. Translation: CAISESGSGYEQYF.

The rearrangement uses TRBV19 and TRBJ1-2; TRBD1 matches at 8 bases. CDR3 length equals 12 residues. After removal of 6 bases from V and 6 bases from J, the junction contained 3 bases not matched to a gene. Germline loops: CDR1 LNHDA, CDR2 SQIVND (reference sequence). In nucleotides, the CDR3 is TGTGCCAGTAGGGACAGGGTAGATGGCTACACCTTC. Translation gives CASRDRVDGYTF.

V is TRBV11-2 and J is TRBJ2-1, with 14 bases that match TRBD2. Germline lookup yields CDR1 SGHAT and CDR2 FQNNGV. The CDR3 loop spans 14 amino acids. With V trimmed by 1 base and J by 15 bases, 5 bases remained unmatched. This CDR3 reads CASSLGLAGGRRFF. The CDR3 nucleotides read TGTGCCAGCAGCTTAGGACTAGCGGGGGGGCGGCGGTTCTTC.

The CDR3 coding sequence is TGCGCCAGCAGCCAAGAAGGGGCGGTCACAGATACGCAGTATTTT. Protein product: CASSQEGAVTDTQYF. The V call is TRBV4-3, the J call TRBJ2-3, with a weak D call TRBD1 (5 bases). Trimming shortened V by 0 bases and J by 2 bases, and 9 bases separated the two germline ends. This CDR3 contains 15 residues. CDR1 and CDR2 (germline): LGHNA, YSLEER.

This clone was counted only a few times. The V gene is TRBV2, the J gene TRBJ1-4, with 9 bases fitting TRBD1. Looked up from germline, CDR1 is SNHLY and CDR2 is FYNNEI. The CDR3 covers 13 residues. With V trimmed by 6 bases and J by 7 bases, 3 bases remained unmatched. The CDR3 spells CASRDRGGEKLFF. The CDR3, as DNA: TGTGCCAGCAGGGACAGGGGCGGTGAAAAACTGTTTTTT.

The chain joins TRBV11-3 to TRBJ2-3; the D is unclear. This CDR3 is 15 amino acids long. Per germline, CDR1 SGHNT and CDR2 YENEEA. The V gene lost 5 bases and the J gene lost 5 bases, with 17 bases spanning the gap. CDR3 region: CASSPMVSSQDTQYF. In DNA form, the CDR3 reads TGTGCCAGCAGCCCTATGGTCTCGAGCCAAGATACGCAGTATTTT.

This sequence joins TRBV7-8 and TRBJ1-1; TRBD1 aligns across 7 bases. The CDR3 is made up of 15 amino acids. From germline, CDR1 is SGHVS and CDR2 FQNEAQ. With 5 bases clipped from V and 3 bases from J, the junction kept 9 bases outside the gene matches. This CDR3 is CASSTSTGYYTEAFF. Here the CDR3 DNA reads TGTGCCAGCAGCACCTCGACAGGGTACTACACTGAAGCTTTCTTT.

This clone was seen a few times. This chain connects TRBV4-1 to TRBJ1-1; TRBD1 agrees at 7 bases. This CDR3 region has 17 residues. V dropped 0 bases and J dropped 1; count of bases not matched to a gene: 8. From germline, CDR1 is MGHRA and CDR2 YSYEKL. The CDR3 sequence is CASSQEQGQRGNTEAFF. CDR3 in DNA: TGCGCCAGCAGCCAAGAACAGGGACAGCGAGGGAACACTGAAGCTTTCTTT.

CDR3 amino acids: CASAGQGAHEQYF. CDR3 DNA: TGTGCCAGCGCTGGACAGGGGGCGCATGAGCAGTACTTC. The rearrangement uses TRBV2 and TRBJ2-7; 11 nucleotides line up with TRBD1. Germline loops: CDR1 SNHLY, CDR2 FYNNEI. CDR3 size: 13 residues. V lost 8 bases and J lost 7; bases outside the gene matches: 7.

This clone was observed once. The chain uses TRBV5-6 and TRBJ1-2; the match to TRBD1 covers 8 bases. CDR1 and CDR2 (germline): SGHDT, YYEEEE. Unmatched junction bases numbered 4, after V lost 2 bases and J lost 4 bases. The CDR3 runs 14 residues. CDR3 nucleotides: TGTGCCAGCAGCTTAGGACAGGGTGGCTATGGCTACACCTTC. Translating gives CASSLGQGGYGYTF.

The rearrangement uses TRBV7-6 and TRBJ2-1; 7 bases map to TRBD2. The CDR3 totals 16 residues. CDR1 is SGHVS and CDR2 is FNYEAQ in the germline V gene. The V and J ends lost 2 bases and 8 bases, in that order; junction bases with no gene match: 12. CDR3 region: CASSLSWGGSRDEQFF. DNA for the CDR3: TGTGCCAGCAGCTTAAGCTGGGGGGGATCCCGGGATGAGCAGTTCTTC.

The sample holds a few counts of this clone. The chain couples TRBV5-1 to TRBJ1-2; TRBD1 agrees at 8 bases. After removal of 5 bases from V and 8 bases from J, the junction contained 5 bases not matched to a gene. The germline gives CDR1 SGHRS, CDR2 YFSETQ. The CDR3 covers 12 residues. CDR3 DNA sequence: TGCGCCAGCAGGGCGACAGGGGCCGGCTACACCTTC. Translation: CASRATGAGYTF. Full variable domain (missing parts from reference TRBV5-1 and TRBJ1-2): KAGVTQTPRYLIKTRGQQVTLSCSPISGHRSVSWYQQTPGQGLQFLFEYFSETQRNKGNFPGRFSGRQFSNSRSEMNVSTLELGDSALYLCASRATGAGYTFGSGTRLTVV.

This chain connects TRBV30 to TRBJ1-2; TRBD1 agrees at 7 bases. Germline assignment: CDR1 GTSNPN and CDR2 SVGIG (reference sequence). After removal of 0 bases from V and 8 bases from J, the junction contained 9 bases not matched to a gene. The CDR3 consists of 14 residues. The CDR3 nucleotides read TGTGCCTGGAGTGTACTCCGACAGGGCGGCGGCTACACCTTC. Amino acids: CAWSVLRQGGGYTF.

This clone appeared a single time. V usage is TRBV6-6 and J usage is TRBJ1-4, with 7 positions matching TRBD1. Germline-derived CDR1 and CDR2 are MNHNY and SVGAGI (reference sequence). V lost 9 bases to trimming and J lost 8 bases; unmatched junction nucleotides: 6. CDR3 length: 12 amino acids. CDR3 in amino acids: CASGQDWEKLFF. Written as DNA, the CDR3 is TGTGCCAGTGGACAGGATTGGGAAAAACTGTTTTTT.

In DNA form, the CDR3 reads TGCGCCAGCAGCCCGGGACAGGGTCTTTACGAGCAGTACTTC. This sequence encodes CASSPGQGLYEQYF. This rearrangement joins TRBV10-1 to TRBJ2-7; TRBD1 matches at 9 bases. V shed 6 bases and J 4 bases; nucleotides not matched to a gene: 7. The CDR3 has 14 amino acids. Germline V gene sequence: CDR1 WNHNN, CDR2 SYGVQD (reference sequence).

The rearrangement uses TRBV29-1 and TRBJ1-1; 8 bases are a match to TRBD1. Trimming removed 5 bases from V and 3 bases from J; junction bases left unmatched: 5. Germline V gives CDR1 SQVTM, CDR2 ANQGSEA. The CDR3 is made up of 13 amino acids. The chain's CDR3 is CSVTGGRDTEAFF. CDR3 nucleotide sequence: TGCAGCGTTACAGGGGGTAGGGACACTGAAGCTTTCTTT.

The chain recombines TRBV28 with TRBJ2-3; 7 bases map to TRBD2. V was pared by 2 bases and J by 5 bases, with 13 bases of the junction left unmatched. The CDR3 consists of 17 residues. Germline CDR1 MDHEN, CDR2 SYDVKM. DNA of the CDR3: TGTGCCAGCAGTTTACTGTCCAGCGGGATGGGGGGAGATACGCAGTATTTT. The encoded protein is CASSLLSSGMGGDTQYF. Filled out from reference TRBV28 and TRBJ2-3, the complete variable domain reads DVKVTQSSRYLVKRTGEKVFLECVQDMDHENMFWYRQDPGLGLRLIYFSYDVKMKEKGDIPEGYSVSREKKERFSLILESASTNQTSMYLCASSLLSSGMGGDTQYFGPGTRLTVL.

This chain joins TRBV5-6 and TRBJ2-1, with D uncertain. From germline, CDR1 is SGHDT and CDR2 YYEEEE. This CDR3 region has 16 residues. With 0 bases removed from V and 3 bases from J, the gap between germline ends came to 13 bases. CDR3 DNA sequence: TGTGCCAGCAGCTTGGTTGCCGGGTCCAGCTACAATGAGCAGTTCTTC. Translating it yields CASSLVAGSSYNEQFF.

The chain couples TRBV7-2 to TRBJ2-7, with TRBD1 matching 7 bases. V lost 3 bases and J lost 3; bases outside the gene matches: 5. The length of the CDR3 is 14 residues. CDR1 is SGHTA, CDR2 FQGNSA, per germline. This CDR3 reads CASSFQGGGYEQYF. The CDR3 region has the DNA TGTGCCAGCAGCTTTCAAGGGGGCGGCTACGAGCAGTACTTC.

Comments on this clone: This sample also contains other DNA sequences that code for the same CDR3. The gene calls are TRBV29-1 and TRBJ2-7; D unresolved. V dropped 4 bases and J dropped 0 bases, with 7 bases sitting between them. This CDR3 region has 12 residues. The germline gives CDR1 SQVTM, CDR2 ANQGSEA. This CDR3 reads CSVVRSSYEQYF. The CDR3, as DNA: TGCAGCGTTGTTAGGAGCTCCTACGAGCAGTACTTC.

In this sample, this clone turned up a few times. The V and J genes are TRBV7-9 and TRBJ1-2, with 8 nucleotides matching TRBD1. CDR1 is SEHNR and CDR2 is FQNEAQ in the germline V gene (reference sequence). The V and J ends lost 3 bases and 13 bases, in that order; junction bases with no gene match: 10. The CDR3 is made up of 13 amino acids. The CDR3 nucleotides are TGTGCCAGCAGCTTTGACAGGGGCCAGTCAAGCACCTTC. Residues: CASSFDRGQSSTF.

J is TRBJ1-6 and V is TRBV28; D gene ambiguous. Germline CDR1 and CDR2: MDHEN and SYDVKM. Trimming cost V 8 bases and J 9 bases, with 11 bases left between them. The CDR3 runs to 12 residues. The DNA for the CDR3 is TGTGCCAGCTACTCCAGGATTTCACCCCTCCACTTT. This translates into CASYSRISPLHF.

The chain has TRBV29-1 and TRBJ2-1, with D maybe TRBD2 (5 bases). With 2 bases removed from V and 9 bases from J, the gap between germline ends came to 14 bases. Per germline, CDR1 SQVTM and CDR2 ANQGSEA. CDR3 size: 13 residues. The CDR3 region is CSVEQLEGSEQFF. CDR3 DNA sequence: TGCAGCGTTGAACAACTAGAAGGCAGTGAGCAGTTCTTC.

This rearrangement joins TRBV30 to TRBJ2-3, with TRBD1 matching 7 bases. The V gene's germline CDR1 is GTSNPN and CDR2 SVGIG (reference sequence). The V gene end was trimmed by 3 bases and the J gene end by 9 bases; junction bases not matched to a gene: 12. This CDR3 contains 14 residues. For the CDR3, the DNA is TGTGCCTGGAGACAGTATGGGGGACAGCGGACGCAGTATTTT. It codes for CAWRQYGGQRTQYF.

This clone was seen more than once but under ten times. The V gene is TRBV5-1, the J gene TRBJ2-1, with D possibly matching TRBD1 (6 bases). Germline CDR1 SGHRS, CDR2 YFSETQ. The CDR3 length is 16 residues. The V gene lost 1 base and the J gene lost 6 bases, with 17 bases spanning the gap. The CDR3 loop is CASSLLTRSQGNEQFF. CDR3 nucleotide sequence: TGCGCCAGCAGCTTGCTAACTCGGTCACAGGGCAATGAGCAGTTCTTC.